The sequence of this TCR beta chain was determined in a study of glioma-infiltrating T cells after dendritic cell vaccination. Looking at the study overall: At biweekly intervals, patients got three intradermal dendritic cell vaccine injections.

There are a few counts of this clone. Germline assignment: CDR1 MNHNS and CDR2 SASEGT. This CDR3 is 15 amino acids long. The germline V and J ends were trimmed by 2 bases and 1 base, with 9 bases remaining between them. Input was approximately 2.1 ug genomic DNA, or all available if less. Sequencing used immunoSEQ multiplex PCR; TCRdb keeps in-frame clones, though not all of them. Among roughly 70,000 clones listed, over 70% were seen once. The chain carries TRBV6-1 and TRBJ1-5; TRBD1 is a possible D gene (5 bases). Sequencing used blood, obtained before dendritic cell vaccination. The sequence was obtained from a human donor with glioblastoma. CDR3 sequence reads: CASSELGASNQPQHF. CDR3 coding DNA: TGTGCCAGCAGTGAATTAGGGGCGAGCAATCAGCCCCAGCATTTT.